The 17 T cell receptor beta chains in this list originate from one sample, sequenced in a study of blood T cell repertoires in COVID-19. Sequenced by immunoSEQ multiplex PCR; TCRdb stores in-frame clones only, minus some. This sample has over 85,000 clones, with roughly 86% found just once. Sequences were obtained from peripheral blood. The receptors derive from a human donor with acute or convalescent COVID-19. The donor label of this sample is uncertain.

The gene calls are TRBV9 and TRBJ1-2; D unclear. V was shortened by 0 bases and J by 7 bases, with 16 bases between the two germline ends. The CDR3 runs to 15 residues. CDR1 and CDR2 (germline): SGDLS, YYNGEE. The CDR3 nucleotides read TGTGCCAGCAGCGTAGGAACCGGGCCCCGGGGTGGCTACACCTTC. Its protein is CASSVGTGPRGGYTF.

The chain carries TRBV11-2 and TRBJ1-1; D is ambiguous. The V and J ends lost 4 bases and 1 base respectively, with 4 bases between them. This CDR3 region has 12 residues. Germline assignment: CDR1 SGHAT and CDR2 FQNNGV. The CDR3 DNA follows: TGTGCCAGCAGCTATCAGAACACTGAAGCTTTCTTT. It yields the protein CASSYQNTEAFF. The full variable domain, rest sourced from reference TRBV11-2 and TRBJ1-1, is EAGVAQSPRYKIIEKRQSVAFWCNPISGHATLYWYQQILGQGPKLLIQFQNNGVVDDSQLPKDRFSAERLKGVDSTLKIQPAKLEDSAVYLCASSYQNTEAFFGQGTRLTVV.

The CDR3 is CSALGQTGFENEQFF. Written as DNA, the CDR3 is TGCAGCGCCCTAGGCCAGACAGGGTTTGAAAATGAGCAGTTCTTC. The chain links TRBV29-1 to TRBJ2-1, with 7 bases lining up with TRBD1. The CDR3 covers 15 residues. The germline gives CDR1 SQVTM, CDR2 ANQGSEA. The ends lost 7 bases at V and 7 bases at J; junction bases unmatched: 16.

A single count supports this clone. The chain employs TRBV14 and TRBJ1-3, with a tentative D call TRBD1 (6 bases). Germline V gives CDR1 SGHDN, CDR2 FVKESK. Trimming shortened V by 4 bases and J by 0 bases, and 16 bases separated the two germline ends. The CDR3 is made up of 17 amino acids. CDR3 residues: CASSRRGRGSSGNTIYF. In DNA, the CDR3 is TGTGCCAGCAGCCGACGAGGGAGGGGGAGCTCTGGAAACACCATATATTTT.

The rearrangement joins TRBV6-5 to TRBJ2-2; the D gene is possibly TRBD1 (6 bases). The CDR3 contains 14 residues. V was pared by 6 bases and J by 0 bases, with 8 bases between. Germline CDR1 reads MNHEY; CDR2 reads SVGAGI. The CDR3 loop is CASRRTANTGELFF. The CDR3, as DNA: TGTGCCAGCAGAAGGACAGCGAACACCGGGGAGCTGTTTTTT.

This clone appeared a single time. The chain recombines TRBV19 with TRBJ1-6, with 7 bases identical to TRBD1. Trimming at V came to 2 bases and at J to 8 bases, leaving 9 bases not matched to a gene. The CDR3 loop spans 16 amino acids. Germline CDR1 LNHDA, CDR2 SQIVND (reference sequence). CDR3: CASSIPRRGGDSPLHF. CDR3 DNA sequence: TGTGCCAGTAGTATACCGAGGCGAGGGGGCGATTCACCCCTCCACTTT.

The chain uses TRBV7-2 and TRBJ2-3, with D perhaps matching TRBD1 (5 bases). V gave up 1 base and J gave up 3 bases, with 11 bases separating them. Germline V gene lookup returns CDR1 SGHTA and CDR2 FQGNSA. CDR3 length equals 15 residues. As DNA, the CDR3 is TGTGCCAGCAGCTTAGGGGGCCCCCGAACAGATACGCAGTATTTT. Translating gives CASSLGGPRTDTQYF.

The chain employs TRBV27 and TRBJ1-5, with 8 bases identical to TRBD1. This CDR3 comprises 14 residues. Germline lookup yields CDR1 MNHEY and CDR2 SMNVEV (reference sequence). The ends lost 3 bases at V and 5 bases at J; junction bases unmatched: 3. CDR3 protein: CASSFGRGHQPQHF. CDR3 nucleotide sequence: TGTGCCAGCAGTTTTGGCAGGGGGCATCAGCCCCAGCATTTT.

The V and J genes are TRBV19 and TRBJ2-2; D possibly corresponds to TRBD1 (6 bases). V was clipped by 2 bases and J by 0 bases, with 10 bases between them. This CDR3 is built from 16 residues. The germline V gene encodes CDR1 LNHDA and CDR2 SQIVND (reference sequence). CDR3 loop: CASSIKGTTNTGELFF. CDR3 in DNA: TGTGCCAGTAGTATAAAAGGGACAACGAACACCGGGGAGCTGTTTTTT.

The chain couples TRBV5-1 to TRBJ2-4, with 8 bases aligning to TRBD2. The CDR3 sequence is 13 residues long. Germline V gene sequence: CDR1 SGHRS, CDR2 YFSETQ. With 5 bases clipped from V and 9 bases from J, the junction kept 7 bases outside the gene matches. This chain's CDR3 is CASRRTSGAIQYF. CDR3 nucleotide sequence: TGCGCCAGCAGAAGAACTAGCGGCGCCATTCAGTACTTC.

This clone was seen a single time. J is TRBJ2-5 and V is TRBV6-2 or TRBV6-3; 7 bases line up with TRBD1. This CDR3 region has 16 residues. V shed 2 bases, J shed 0 bases, and the junction held 6 bases outside the gene matches. CDR1 MNHEY and CDR2 SVGEGT come from the germline V gene. CDR3 loop: CASSYPLQGNQETQYF. The CDR3 nucleotides are TGTGCCAGCAGTTACCCGTTACAGGGGAACCAAGAGACCCAGTACTTC.

The chain recombines TRBV7-3 with TRBJ1-1, with 8 bases fitting TRBD1. There are 13 residues in the CDR3. Per germline, CDR1 SGHTA and CDR2 FQGTGA. V gave up 2 bases and J gave up 7 bases; unmatched junction bases: 3. Here the CDR3 reads CASSLAGGLEAFF. The CDR3 coding sequence is TGTGCCAGCAGCTTAGCAGGGGGCCTTGAAGCTTTCTTT.

The DNA of the CDR3 is TGTGCCTGGAGTGTGGGCGGACCTGGAGGCACTGAAGCTTTCTTT. Translation gives CAWSVGGPGGTEAFF. This chain uses TRBV30 with TRBJ1-1, with D uncertain. Per germline, CDR1 GTSNPN and CDR2 SVGIG (reference sequence). V was shortened by 0 bases and J by 4 bases, with 15 bases between the two germline ends. There are 15 residues in the CDR3.

This chain joins TRBV6-2 or TRBV6-3 and TRBJ2-3; a weak D match, TRBD2 (6 bases). The CDR3 sequence is 14 residues long. Germline V gives CDR1 MNHEY, CDR2 SVGEGT. The germline V and J ends were trimmed by 5 bases and 2 bases, with 11 bases remaining between them. DNA for the CDR3: TGTGCCAGCAGTCTGGGACTCACCACAGATACGCAGTATTTT. This translates into CASSLGLTTDTQYF.

This clone has a handful of counts. V is TRBV5-4 and J is TRBJ1-6; possibly TRBD1 for D (5 bases). The CDR3 length is 13 residues. Trimming removed 5 bases from V and 2 bases from J, with 5 bases in between. The germline V gene has CDR1 SGHNT and CDR2 YYREEE (reference sequence). The CDR3 DNA sequence: TGTGCCAGCAGGACAGCCTATAATTCACCCCTCCACTTT. It specifies CASRTAYNSPLHF.

The rearrangement links TRBV5-4 to TRBJ2-3; 7 nucleotides align to TRBD2. The J segment lost 0 bases and the V segment lost 8 bases, leaving 6 bases of the junction unmatched. The CDR3 runs 14 residues. Looked up from germline, CDR1 is SGHNT and CDR2 is YYREEE (reference sequence). CDR3 residues: CASHSGDSTDTQYF. CDR3 in DNA: TGTGCCAGTCACAGCGGGGACAGCACAGATACGCAGTATTTT.

CDR3 amino acids: CASSQGQYNEQFF. The DNA for the CDR3 is TGTGCCAGCAGTCAGGGACAGTACAATGAGCAGTTCTTC. The chain has TRBV2 and TRBJ2-1; TRBD1 matches at 7 bases. CDR3 length: 13 residues. Germline V gene sequence: CDR1 SNHLY, CDR2 FYNNEI. The V segment lost 5 bases and the J segment 4 bases; nucleotides outside the gene matches: 2. Full variable domain (missing parts from reference TRBV2 and TRBJ2-1): EPEVTQTPSHQVTQMGQEVILRCVPISNHLYFYWYRQILGQKVEFLVSFYNNEISEKSEIFDDQFSVERPDGSNFTLKIRSTKLEDSAMYFCASSQGQYNEQFFGPGTRLTVL.